The next 32 T cell receptor beta chains were all read from a single sample in a study of cytomegalovirus exposure and HLA in healthy donors. A multiplex PCR was run with 60 Vbeta primers and 13 Jbeta primers. Profiled with immunoSEQ multiplex PCR; TCRdb holds only in-frame clones, not every one. Among 250,000 to 350,000 clones listed, around 86% were seen once. The source material was PBMCs. All receptors come from a man aged 35 to 55 in good health and CMV-seropositive.

J is TRBJ2-7 and V is TRBV11-3; 8 bases line up with TRBD2. This CDR3 is built from 14 residues. Germline V gene sequence: CDR1 SGHNT, CDR2 YENEEA. J was trimmed by 6 bases and V by 4 bases; bases with no gene match: 8. Written as DNA, the CDR3 is TGTGCCAGCAGCTCTAGCGGGCTAGCGGTCGAGCAGTACTTC. Protein product: CASSSSGLAVEQYF.

In this sample, this clone turned up a few times. V usage is TRBV5-1 and J usage is TRBJ1-2, with D possibly matching TRBD1 (6 bases). V was pared by 0 bases and J by 4 bases, with 10 bases between. The germline V gene encodes CDR1 SGHRS and CDR2 YFSETQ. This CDR3 comprises 14 residues. In DNA form, the CDR3 reads TGCGCCAGCAGCTTGGACAGGGTTAGCTATGGCTACACCTTC. Its protein product is CASSLDRVSYGYTF.

This chain connects TRBV2 to TRBJ1-5; the D gene is possibly TRBD1 (6 bases). V dropped 4 bases and J dropped 3 bases, with 10 bases sitting between them. CDR3 length: 14 residues. Germline loops: CDR1 SNHLY, CDR2 FYNNEI. The CDR3 sequence: CASSGDTHNQPQHF. DNA of the CDR3: TGTGCCAGCAGTGGGGACACGCACAATCAGCCCCAGCATTTT. Full variable domain (missing parts from reference TRBV2 and TRBJ1-5): EPEVTQTPSHQVTQMGQEVILRCVPISNHLYFYWYRQILGQKVEFLVSFYNNEISEKSEIFDDQFSVERPDGSNFTLKIRSTKLEDSAMYFCASSGDTHNQPQHFGDGTRLSIL.

This chain joins TRBV11-2 and TRBJ2-1, with 10 bases identical to TRBD1. The V segment lost 6 bases and the J segment 4 bases; nucleotides outside the gene matches: 9. The V gene's germline CDR1 is SGHAT and CDR2 FQNNGV. The CDR3 loop spans 16 amino acids. The CDR3 nucleotides read TGTGCCAGCAGACCATCCGGGACAGGGGTATACAATGAGCAGTTCTTC. Its protein product is CASRPSGTGVYNEQFF.

This clone was found a few times. The chain uses TRBV13 and TRBJ1-1; 7 nucleotides agree with TRBD1. Germline-derived CDR1 and CDR2 are PRHDT and FYEKMQ (reference sequence). This CDR3 contains 14 residues. With 1 base clipped from V and 4 bases from J, the junction kept 3 bases outside the gene matches. CDR3 region: CASSLEAGGTEAFF. CDR3 coding DNA: TGTGCCAGCAGCTTAGAGGCAGGGGGCACTGAAGCTTTCTTT.

The chain recombines TRBV6-5 with TRBJ1-1; TRBD1 is a possible D gene (5 bases). This CDR3 has 14 residues. Deletions cut 2 bases from V and 4 bases from J, with 11 bases between. Germline V CDR1 and CDR2: MNHEY, SVGAGI. The CDR3 loop reads CASSYGGLSTEAFF. The DNA of the CDR3 is TGTGCCAGCAGTTACGGGGGGTTGAGCACTGAAGCTTTCTTT.

V usage is TRBV9 and J usage is TRBJ1-1; D is ambiguous. This CDR3 has 16 amino acids. Trimming took 0 bases from V and 3 from J, leaving 15 bases between them. Germline V lookup: CDR1 SGDLS, CDR2 YYNGEE. The CDR3 DNA follows: TGTGCCAGCAGCGTAGTAGCGGGAGACGGGGACACTGAAGCTTTCTTT. As protein: CASSVVAGDGDTEAFF.

This chain joins TRBV18 and TRBJ2-1; possibly TRBD2 for D (6 bases). Deletions cut 0 bases from V and 3 bases from J, with 12 bases between. The CDR3 is 16 amino acids. Germline V gene lookup returns CDR1 KGHSH and CDR2 LQKENI. The CDR3 DNA reads TGTGCCAGCTCACCACCGTTACAGGAGGGCTACAATGAGCAGTTCTTC. Protein: CASSPPLQEGYNEQFF.

This clone has only one observation. This chain joins TRBV27 and TRBJ2-1; no reliable D call. The V end was cut by 8 bases, the J end by 0 bases, with 8 bases between. Germline-derived CDR1 and CDR2 are MNHEY and SMNVEV (reference sequence). The CDR3 covers 13 residues. CDR3 amino acids: CASRPGSYNEQFF. CDR3 DNA sequence: TGTGCCAGCCGGCCAGGCTCCTACAATGAGCAGTTCTTC.

V is TRBV5-5 and J is TRBJ2-7; D gene unclear. The germline gives CDR1 SGHKS, CDR2 YYEKEE (reference sequence). The CDR3 contains 11 residues. The V gene lost 2 bases and the J gene lost 5 bases, with 5 bases spanning the gap. The CDR3: CASSFIHEQYF. The CDR3 nucleotides are TGTGCCAGCAGCTTCATCCACGAGCAGTACTTC.

The chain combines TRBV30 with TRBJ1-3, with D unclear. V lost 2 bases, J lost 3 bases, and 14 bases lay in between. Germline values: CDR1 GTSNPN, CDR2 SVGIG (reference sequence). The CDR3 contains 15 residues. The CDR3 loop is CAWSMVATGGNTIYF. The CDR3 DNA sequence: TGTGCCTGGAGTATGGTCGCGACGGGTGGAAACACCATATATTTT.

The V call is TRBV4-2, the J call TRBJ2-2, with TRBD1 as a possible D gene (6 bases). Germline V gives CDR1 LGHNA, CDR2 YNFKEQ. The CDR3 runs 13 residues. The V and J ends lost 8 bases and 7 bases respectively, with 14 bases between them. As DNA, the CDR3 is TGTGCCAGCGGAGCCAGGGGTGGCGGGGAGCTGTTTTTT. The encoded protein is CASGARGGGELFF.

The V call is TRBV28, the J call TRBJ2-5; 8 bases align to TRBD1. The V gene's germline CDR1 is MDHEN and CDR2 SYDVKM. With V trimmed by 6 bases and J by 3 bases, 9 bases remained unmatched. The CDR3 has 15 residues. The DNA for the CDR3 is TGTGCCAGCAGCCTTCAGGGGGCAGGAAAAGAGACCCAGTACTTC. It codes for CASSLQGAGKETQYF. The full variable domain, with the rest looked up from reference TRBV28 and TRBJ2-5, is DVKVTQSSRYLVKRTGEKVFLECVQDMDHENMFWYRQDPGLGLRLIYFSYDVKMKEKGDIPEGYSVSREKKERFSLILESASTNQTSMYLCASSLQGAGKETQYFGPGTRLLVL.

This chain uses TRBV27 with TRBJ2-1, with 7 bases aligning to TRBD2. From germline, CDR1 is MNHEY and CDR2 SMNVEV (reference sequence). The CDR3 runs 14 residues. V was clipped by 3 bases and J by 5 bases; unmatched bases: 4. DNA of the CDR3: TGTGCCAGCAGTTTGGTAAGCGGGGACAATGAGCAGTTCTTC. It encodes CASSLVSGDNEQFF.

The gene calls are TRBV6-8 and TRBJ1-1; tentatively, D is TRBD1 (5 bases). This CDR3 has 15 amino acids. Per the germline V gene, CDR1 is MNHGY and CDR2 is SAAAGT. Trimming removed 11 bases from V and 4 bases from J, with 23 bases in between. CDR3 sequence: CAGGPSYFGGTEAFF. Here the CDR3 DNA reads TGTGCCGGTGGACCTTCCTACTTCGGGGGCACTGAAGCTTTCTTT.

The chain links TRBV6-5 to TRBJ2-1, with 9 bases identical to TRBD2. The germline gives CDR1 MNHEY, CDR2 SVGAGI. This CDR3 region has 15 residues. V shed 7 bases, J shed 3 bases, and the junction held 7 bases outside the gene matches. CDR3 in amino acids: CASTKAGGFYNEQFF. CDR3 DNA: TGTGCCAGCACCAAAGCGGGAGGTTTCTACAATGAGCAGTTCTTC.

V is TRBV18 and J is TRBJ2-3; 8 bases align to TRBD2. CDR1 KGHSH and CDR2 LQKENI come from the germline V gene. The CDR3 covers 17 residues. Trimming at V came to 3 bases and at J to 1 base, leaving 9 bases not matched to a gene. The CDR3 sequence is CASSPSGGVLGTDTQYF. CDR3 DNA: TGTGCCAGCTCACCCTCCGGGGGGGTGCTTGGCACAGATACGCAGTATTTT.

The rearrangement uses TRBV7-2 and TRBJ1-5, with D perhaps TRBD1 (6 bases). Trimming stripped 5 bases from V and 0 bases from J, with 8 bases between. CDR3 length: 14 residues. Per germline, CDR1 SGHTA and CDR2 FQGNSA. This CDR3 is CASSPGDSNQPQHF. CDR3 nucleotides: TGTGCCAGCAGCCCAGGGGATAGCAATCAGCCCCAGCATTTT.

The chain has TRBV30 and TRBJ1-1; 8 positions match TRBD1. V shed 4 bases, J shed 6 bases, and the junction held 19 bases outside the gene matches. Germline-derived CDR1 and CDR2 are GTSNPN and SVGIG (reference sequence). The CDR3 extends over 17 amino acids. CDR3 loop: CAWTSGTGPRLNAEAFF. CDR3 DNA: TGTGCCTGGACCTCCGGGACAGGACCCCGACTAAACGCTGAAGCTTTCTTT.

This sequence joins TRBV29-1 and TRBJ1-2; D possibly corresponds to TRBD1 (6 bases). From germline, CDR1 is SQVTM and CDR2 ANQGSEA. The CDR3 consists of 13 residues. V lost 0 bases and J 2 bases, leaving 7 bases between the germline ends. CDR3 sequence (DNA): TGCAGCGTTGAAGATACAGGGAACTATGGCTACACCTTC. This encodes CSVEDTGNYGYTF.

V gene TRBV28 combines with J gene TRBJ2-1, with a weak D call TRBD2 (6 bases). The ends were cut back, 3 bases at V and 10 bases at J, with 19 bases in the middle. Germline assignment: CDR1 MDHEN and CDR2 SYDVKM. The CDR3 covers 15 residues. CDR3 coding DNA: TGTGCCAGCAGTTTCCCAGTCGTCGGGGGACGGGAGCAGTTCTTC. This encodes CASSFPVVGGREQFF.

J is TRBJ2-2 and V is TRBV6-6; perhaps TRBD2 as D (5 bases). This CDR3 is built from 15 residues. Germline V gives CDR1 MNHNY, CDR2 SVGAGI (reference sequence). Trimming removed 4 bases from V and 1 base from J, with 10 bases in between. This CDR3 reads CASSLNGENTGELFF. The CDR3 DNA is TGTGCCAGCAGTTTAAACGGGGAGAACACCGGGGAGCTGTTTTTT.

This chain joins TRBV5-6 and TRBJ2-2; TRBD2 aligns across 11 bases. CDR3 length: 17 amino acids. Germline V gene sequence: CDR1 SGHDT, CDR2 YYEEEE. Trimming cost V 0 bases and J 1 base; bases outside gene matches: 2. CDR3 sequence: CASSLGLAGMNTGELFF. The CDR3 nucleotides read TGTGCCAGCAGCTTGGGACTAGCGGGGATGAACACCGGGGAGCTGTTTTTT.

The chain has TRBV6-6 and TRBJ2-7; TRBD1 agrees at 9 bases. CDR1 MNHNY and CDR2 SVGAGI come from the germline V gene (reference sequence). The ends lost 6 bases at V and 1 base at J; junction bases unmatched: 4. There are 14 residues in the CDR3. The CDR3 loop reads CASRPDRGSYEQYF. CDR3 bases: TGTGCCAGCAGACCCGACAGGGGGTCCTACGAGCAGTACTTC.

The chain carries TRBV10-1 and TRBJ2-3; a weak D match, TRBD2 (6 bases). V gave up 0 bases and J gave up 4 bases, with 11 bases separating them. From germline, CDR1 is WNHNN and CDR2 SYGVQD (reference sequence). There are 15 residues in the CDR3. DNA of the CDR3: TGCGCCAGCAGTGAGTCGGGGCGGGGTGCAGATACGCAGTATTTT. Protein product: CASSESGRGADTQYF.

The chain links TRBV6-5 to TRBJ1-2; 8 bases agree with TRBD1. CDR1 MNHEY and CDR2 SVGAGI come from the germline V gene. Trimming cost V 6 bases and J 4 bases; bases outside gene matches: 10. The CDR3 has 15 amino acids. CDR3 nucleotide sequence: TGTGCCAGCAGAACCCAGACAGGGGTTGGCTATGGCTACACCTTC. It specifies CASRTQTGVGYGYTF.

The chain employs TRBV29-1 and TRBJ2-7; 7 bases are shared with TRBD2. Germline V gives CDR1 SQVTM, CDR2 ANQGSEA. This CDR3 has 13 amino acids. The junction had 6 bases not matched to a gene; V was cut back by 4 bases and J by 3 bases. Written as DNA, the CDR3 is TGCAGCGTTGTGGCGGGAGCCGGCTACGAGCAGTACTTC. Translating it yields CSVVAGAGYEQYF.

The genes are TRBV15 and TRBJ1-2, with a weak D call TRBD1 (6 bases). CDR3 length: 14 residues. Germline V gives CDR1 LNHNV, CDR2 YYDKDF (reference sequence). The ends were cut back, 1 base at V and 3 bases at J, with 9 bases in the middle. The CDR3 region is CATSRGGQDYGYTF. CDR3 nucleotide sequence: TGTGCCACCAGCAGAGGGGGGCAAGACTATGGCTACACCTTC.

The chain is built from TRBV28 and TRBJ1-3, with D maybe TRBD1 (6 bases). The germline V and J ends were trimmed by 4 bases and 1 base, with 8 bases remaining between them. The CDR3 has 14 amino acids. Per germline, CDR1 MDHEN and CDR2 SYDVKM. The CDR3 loop reads CASSWTVSGNTIYF. The CDR3 DNA reads as TGTGCCAGCAGTTGGACAGTATCTGGAAACACCATATATTTT.

The V and J genes are TRBV28 and TRBJ1-2, with a weak D call TRBD1 (6 bases). CDR1 and CDR2 (germline): MDHEN, SYDVKM. Trimming left V 8 bases short and J 2 bases short, with 15 bases between. The CDR3 has 14 amino acids. The CDR3 DNA reads as TGTGCCAGCCGGTCGGGGGGGCTGAACTATGGCTACACCTTC. Its protein is CASRSGGLNYGYTF.

V is TRBV10-1 and J is TRBJ2-4; TRBD1 matches 8 bases. This CDR3 comprises 16 residues. V shed 6 bases and J 15 bases; nucleotides not matched to a gene: 22. Germline CDR1 and CDR2: WNHNN and SYGVQD (reference sequence). CDR3 loop: CASRELYGTGQNYAYF. CDR3 DNA: TGCGCCAGCAGAGAACTCTACGGGACAGGCCAAAATTATGCGTACTTC.

CDR3 DNA sequence: TGTGCCAGCAAGGAGGCTAGCGGTAACCTTAGCACAGATACGCAGTATTTT. Amino acid sequence: CASKEASGNLSTDTQYF. V and J are TRBV25-1 and TRBJ2-3; TRBD2 matches 7 bases. This CDR3 has 17 amino acids. Germline V gives CDR1 MGHDK, CDR2 SYGVNS. V shed 7 bases and J 0 bases; nucleotides not matched to a gene: 13.